One sample yielded the 15 T cell receptor beta chains listed below, sequenced in a study of Graves' ophthalmopathy and Graves' hyperthyroidism. Scientists amplified the TCR beta CDR3 regions from RNA transcripts. Investigators did first-round RT-PCR with HTBI primers, then second-round multiplex PCR. In TCRdb, the multiplex PCR reads were re-called with MiXCR into one record per CDR3 protein. The sample shows 500,000 to 600,000 distinct CDR3 sequences, just under 40% of them seen only once. Sample: peripheral blood or thyroid tissue (not recorded which). The source is an adult man with Graves' hyperthyroidism.

This clonotype was recorded many times. V usage is TRBV29-1 and J usage is TRBJ1-1; 7 bases are shared with TRBD1. This CDR3 comprises 15 residues. Germline V lookup: CDR1 SQVTM, CDR2 ANQGSEA. The ends lost 5 bases at V and 5 bases at J; junction bases unmatched: 14. CDR3 sequence (DNA): TGCAGCGTTACTACAGGGGTTCTCTACCGGACTGAAGCTTTCTTT. Residues: CSVTTGVLYRTEAFF.

V usage is TRBV13 and J usage is TRBJ1-3; unclear D gene. CDR1 and CDR2 (germline): PRHDT, FYEKMQ (reference sequence). The CDR3 consists of 14 residues. V lost 2 bases and J lost 2, with 7 bases in between. The CDR3 region is CASSLLSTGNTIYF. CDR3 DNA: TGTGCCAGCAGCTTATTGTCTACTGGAAACACCATATATTTT.

This clonotype came up many times. V and J are TRBV7-9 and TRBJ1-1; D remains ambiguous. The CDR3 runs to 12 residues. Germline-derived CDR1 and CDR2 are SEHNR and FQNEAQ (reference sequence). V lost 5 bases, J lost 4 bases, and 8 bases lay in between. The CDR3 DNA reads TGTGCCAGCAGCCTAGAAAGCACTGAAGCTTTCTTT. Translating gives CASSLESTEAFF.

The sample holds many counts of this clonotype. The chain couples TRBV19 to TRBJ1-6, with unresolved D. This CDR3 is built from 13 residues. Germline assignment: CDR1 LNHDA and CDR2 SQIVND (reference sequence). V dropped 6 bases and J dropped 8 bases, with 11 bases sitting between them. CDR3 in amino acids: CASRGNLDSPLHF. The DNA for the CDR3 is TGTGCCAGTAGAGGGAACCTGGATTCACCCCTCCACTTT.

This clonotype was seen more than once but under ten times. The chain carries TRBV27 and TRBJ2-7, with 11 bases lining up with TRBD1. The CDR3 consists of 15 residues. V trimming: 3 bases; J trimming: 7 bases; junction bases outside the gene matches: 8. Germline loops: CDR1 MNHEY, CDR2 SMNVEV (reference sequence). The CDR3 sequence: CASSFLGQGAGEQYF. CDR3 nucleotides: TGTGCCAGCAGTTTCCTCGGACAGGGGGCGGGTGAGCAGTACTTC.

Comments on this clonotype: Its ends do not fully match the called genes, so a read error is possible. The chain combines TRBV10-3 with TRBJ2-5, with a tentative D call TRBD1 (6 bases). CDR1 ENHRY and CDR2 SYGVKD come from the germline V gene. The CDR3 is 15 amino acids. CDR3 in amino acids: CAVSSGDALGETQYF. The DNA of the CDR3 is TGTGCCGTCAGTTCAGGGGACGCCTTAGGGGAGACCCAGTACTTC.

On this clonotype itself: At one of its ends the junction is not consistent with the germline gene, which may arise from a read error. The CDR3 is CASSVGTSGSSYEQYF. CDR3 nucleotide sequence: TGTGCCAGCAGCGTAGGGACTAGCGGGAGCTCCTACGAGCAGTACTTC. The chain is built from TRBV10-2 and TRBJ2-7; 14 bases map to TRBD2. Germline V gene lookup returns CDR1 WSHSY and CDR2 SAAADI. This CDR3 contains 16 residues.

V gene TRBV24-1 combines with J gene TRBJ2-5, with 12 bases matching TRBD2. In germline, CDR1 is KGHDR, CDR2 SFDVKD. CDR3 length: 16 amino acids. J lost 4 bases, V lost 3 bases, and 5 bases had no gene match. CDR3 in DNA: TGTGCCACCAGTGATACGACTAGCGGGAGCCCAGAGACCCAGTACTTC. Its protein product is CATSDTTSGSPETQYF.

This clonotype was counted at least ten times. The rearrangement joins TRBV30 to TRBJ1-6; D is unclear. V dropped 0 bases and J dropped 9 bases, with 6 bases sitting between them. The CDR3 consists of 12 residues. The germline V gene encodes CDR1 GTSNPN and CDR2 SVGIG (reference sequence). The CDR3 loop reads CAWSVLRSPLHF. In nucleotides, the CDR3 is TGTGCCTGGAGTGTACTTCGTTCACCCCTCCACTTT. Full variable domain (missing parts from reference TRBV30 and TRBJ1-6): SQTIHQWPATLVQPVGSPLSLECTVEGTSNPNLYWYRQAAGRGLQLLFYSVGIGQISSEVPQNLSASRPQDRQFILSSKKLLLSDSGFYLCAWSVLRSPLHFGNGTRLTVT.

About this clonotype itself: With a much larger clone just one base away, this may be a read error. V usage is TRBV6-5 and J usage is TRBJ1-5; D is undetermined. CDR3 length: 12 residues. In germline, CDR1 is MNHEY, CDR2 SVGAGI. V lost 5 bases, J lost 9 bases, and 11 bases lay in between. The CDR3 sequence is CASSRFGSPQHF. CDR3 DNA: TGTGCCAGCAGTCGATTCGGATCGCCCCAGCATTTT.

This clonotype came up many times. V is TRBV7-9 and J is TRBJ2-7, with D uncertain. V gave up 5 bases and J gave up 3 bases, with 8 bases separating them. The CDR3 runs to 12 residues. Looked up from germline, CDR1 is SEHNR and CDR2 is FQNEAQ (reference sequence). CDR3 protein: CASSAQDYEQYF. The CDR3 nucleotides are TGTGCCAGCAGCGCTCAAGACTACGAGCAGTACTTC.

In this sample, this clonotype turned up many times. The V gene is TRBV6-6, the J gene TRBJ1-2; D call uncertain. V lost 5 bases and J 8 bases, leaving 18 bases between the germline ends. The CDR3 sequence is 14 residues long. CDR1 MNHNY and CDR2 SVGAGI come from the germline V gene (reference sequence). CDR3 coding DNA: TGTGCCAGCAGTGAACGAAGAAAGGTTTTCGGCTACACCTTC. Amino acid sequence: CASSERRKVFGYTF.

The chain joins TRBV5-4 to TRBJ1-4; D is undetermined. V lost 5 bases to trimming and J lost 5 bases, with 19 bases between them. The CDR3 consists of 16 residues. The germline V gene has CDR1 SGHNT and CDR2 YYREEE (reference sequence). CDR3 in amino acids: CASRGKFGQFNEKLFF. CDR3 DNA sequence: TGTGCCAGCAGAGGCAAATTCGGGCAATTCAATGAAAAACTGTTTTTT.

The V and J genes are TRBV20-1 and TRBJ2-5; possibly TRBD1 or TRBD2 for D (5 bases each). This CDR3 is 11 amino acids long. Germline V gives CDR1 DFQATT, CDR2 SNEGSKA (reference sequence). The CDR3 loop reads CSAERDETQYF. CDR3 in DNA: TGCAGCGCTGAAAGGGACGAGACCCAGTACTTC.

This clonotype was seen many times. The rearrangement uses TRBV27 and TRBJ1-1; D remains unclear. Germline CDR1 MNHEY, CDR2 SMNVEV (reference sequence). The ends were cut back, 6 bases at V and 6 bases at J, with 17 bases in the middle. This CDR3 has 14 residues. DNA for the CDR3: TGTGCCAGCAGGGAGGGTGGCTGGGCTTCTGAAGCTTTCTTT. Protein sequence: CASREGGWASEAFF.